This TCR delta chain is drawn from a study of gamma-delta T cells after stem cell transplantation. With CATT, TCRdb re-called clones from the RT-PCR reads. Here the sample spans under 3,500 delta-chain clones, around 15% being singletons. By sample fraction, this clone is large. The same CDR3 also results from other DNA sequences found in this sample. The CDR3 is 24 residues long. Per germline, CDR1 GEAIGNYY and CDR2 EKD. Trimming stripped 0 bases from V and 0 bases from J, with 37 bases between. The V and J genes are TRDV2 and TRDJ1, with D tentatively TRDD3 (6 bases). The receptor comes from a human donor. It is not recorded whose cells these are; they may come from a transplant donor. Sequenced sample: gamma-delta T cells. DNA for the CDR3: TGTGCCTGTGACACCGTTTCCTCTAATGATCCTGGGGATCCACTCAACTACTACACCGATAAACTCATCTTT. Its protein product is CACDTVSSNDPGDPLNYYTDKLIF.